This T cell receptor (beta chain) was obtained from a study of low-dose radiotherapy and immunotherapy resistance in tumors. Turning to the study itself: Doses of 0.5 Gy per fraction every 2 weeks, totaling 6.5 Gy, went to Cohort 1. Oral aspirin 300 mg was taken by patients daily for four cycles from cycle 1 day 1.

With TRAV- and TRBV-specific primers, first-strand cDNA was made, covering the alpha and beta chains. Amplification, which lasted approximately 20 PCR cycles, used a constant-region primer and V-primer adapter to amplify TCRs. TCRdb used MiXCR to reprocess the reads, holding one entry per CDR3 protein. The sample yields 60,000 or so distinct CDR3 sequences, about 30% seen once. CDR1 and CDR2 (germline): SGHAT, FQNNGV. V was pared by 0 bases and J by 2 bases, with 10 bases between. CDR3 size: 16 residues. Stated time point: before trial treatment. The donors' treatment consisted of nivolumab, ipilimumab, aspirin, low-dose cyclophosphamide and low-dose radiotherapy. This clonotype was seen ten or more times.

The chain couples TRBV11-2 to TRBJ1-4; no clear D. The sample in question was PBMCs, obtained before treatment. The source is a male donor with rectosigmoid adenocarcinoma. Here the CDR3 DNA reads TGTGCCAGCAGCTTAGAGTCGGTTGGGACTAATGAAAAACTGTTTTTT. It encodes CASSLESVGTNEKLFF. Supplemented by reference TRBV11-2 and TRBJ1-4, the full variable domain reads EAGVAQSPRYKIIEKRQSVAFWCNPISGHATLYWYQQILGQGPKLLIQFQNNGVVDDSQLPKDRFSAERLKGVDSTLKIQPAKLEDSAVYLCASSLESVGTNEKLFFGSGTQLSVL.